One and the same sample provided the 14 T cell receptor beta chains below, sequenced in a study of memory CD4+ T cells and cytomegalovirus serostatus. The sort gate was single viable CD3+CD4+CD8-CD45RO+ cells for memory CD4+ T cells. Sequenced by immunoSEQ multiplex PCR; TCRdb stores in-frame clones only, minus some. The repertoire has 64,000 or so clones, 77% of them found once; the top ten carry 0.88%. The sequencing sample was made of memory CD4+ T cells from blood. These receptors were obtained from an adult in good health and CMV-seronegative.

CDR3 sequence reads: CASSEPANEKLFF. The CDR3, as DNA: TGTGCCAGCTCCGAGCCGGCTAATGAAAAACTGTTTTTT. The chain combines TRBV28 with TRBJ1-4; the D is unclear. This CDR3 region has 13 residues. Germline lookup yields CDR1 MDHEN and CDR2 SYDVKM. Trimming shortened V by 8 bases and J by 3 bases, and 10 bases separated the two germline ends.

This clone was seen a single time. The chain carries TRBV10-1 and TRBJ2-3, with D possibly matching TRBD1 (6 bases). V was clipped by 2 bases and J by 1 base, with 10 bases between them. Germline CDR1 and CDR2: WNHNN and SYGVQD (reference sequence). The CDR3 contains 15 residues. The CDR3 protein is CASSEGGLGTDTQYF. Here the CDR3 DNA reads TGCGCCAGCAGTGAGGGGGGCTTAGGCACAGATACGCAGTATTTT.

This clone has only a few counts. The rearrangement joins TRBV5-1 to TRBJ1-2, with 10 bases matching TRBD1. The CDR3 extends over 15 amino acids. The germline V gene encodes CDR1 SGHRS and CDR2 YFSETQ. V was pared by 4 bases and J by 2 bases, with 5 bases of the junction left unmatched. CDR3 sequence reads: CASSTWTGGNYGYTF. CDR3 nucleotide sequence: TGCGCCAGCAGCACATGGACAGGGGGAAACTATGGCTACACCTTC.

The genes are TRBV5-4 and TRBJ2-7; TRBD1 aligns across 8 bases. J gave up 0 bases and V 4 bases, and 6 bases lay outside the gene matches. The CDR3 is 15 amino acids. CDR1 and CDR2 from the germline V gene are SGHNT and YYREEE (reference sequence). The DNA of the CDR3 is TGTGCCAGCAGCCGGGACAGGTCGAGCTCCTACGAGCAGTACTTC. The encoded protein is CASSRDRSSSYEQYF.

The CDR3 here is CASSEGTIYGYTF. The CDR3 DNA follows: TGTGCCAGCAGTGAGGGGACAATCTATGGCTACACCTTC. J is TRBJ1-2 and V is TRBV6-1; D perhaps matches TRBD1 (6 bases). From germline, CDR1 is MNHNS and CDR2 SASEGT. Trimming took 3 bases from V and 4 from J, leaving 9 bases between them. The CDR3 length is 13 residues.

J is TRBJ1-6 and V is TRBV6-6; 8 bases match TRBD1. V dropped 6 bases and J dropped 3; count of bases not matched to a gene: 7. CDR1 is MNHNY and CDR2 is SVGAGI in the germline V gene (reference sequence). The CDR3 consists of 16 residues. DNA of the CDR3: TGTGCCAGCAGGCAGACAGGGGCGAACTATAATTCACCCCTCCACTTT. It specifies CASRQTGANYNSPLHF.

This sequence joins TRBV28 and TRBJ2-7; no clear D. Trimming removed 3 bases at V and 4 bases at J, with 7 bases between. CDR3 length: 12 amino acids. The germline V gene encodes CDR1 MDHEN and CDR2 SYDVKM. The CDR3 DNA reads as TGTGCCAGCAGTTTGGAAGGGTACGAGCAGTACTTC. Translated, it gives CASSLEGYEQYF.

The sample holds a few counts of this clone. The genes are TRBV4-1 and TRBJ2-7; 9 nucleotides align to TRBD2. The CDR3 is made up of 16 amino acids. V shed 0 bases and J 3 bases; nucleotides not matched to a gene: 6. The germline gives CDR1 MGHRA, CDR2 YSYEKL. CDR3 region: CASSQDMNSGSYEQYF. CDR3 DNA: TGCGCCAGCAGCCAAGATATGAATAGCGGGAGCTACGAGCAGTACTTC.

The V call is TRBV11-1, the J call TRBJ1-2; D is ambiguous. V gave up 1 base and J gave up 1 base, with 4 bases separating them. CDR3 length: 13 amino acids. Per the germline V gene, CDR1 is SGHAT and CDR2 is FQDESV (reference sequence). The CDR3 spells CASSLDLNYGYTF. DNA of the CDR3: TGTGCCAGCAGCTTAGACCTTAACTATGGCTACACCTTC.

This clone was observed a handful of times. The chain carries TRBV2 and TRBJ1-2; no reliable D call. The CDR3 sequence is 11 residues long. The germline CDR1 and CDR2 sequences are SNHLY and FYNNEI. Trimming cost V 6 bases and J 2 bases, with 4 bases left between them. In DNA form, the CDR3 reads TGTGCCAGCAGCCAGAACTATGGCTACACCTTC. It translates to CASSQNYGYTF.

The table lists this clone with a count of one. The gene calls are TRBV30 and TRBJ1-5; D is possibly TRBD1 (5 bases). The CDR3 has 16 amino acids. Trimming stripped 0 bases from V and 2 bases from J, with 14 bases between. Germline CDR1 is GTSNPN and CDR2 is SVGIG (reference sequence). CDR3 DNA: TGTGCCTGGAGTGTGGGGGGGAGAGTAGGCAATCAGCCCCAGCATTTT. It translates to CAWSVGGRVGNQPQHF.

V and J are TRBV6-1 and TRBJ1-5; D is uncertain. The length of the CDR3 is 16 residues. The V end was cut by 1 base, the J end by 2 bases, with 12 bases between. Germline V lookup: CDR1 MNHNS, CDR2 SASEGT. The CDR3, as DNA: TGTGCCAGCAGTGAAGTTAGGGTTGTTGGCAATCAGCCCCAGCATTTT. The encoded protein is CASSEVRVVGNQPQHF.

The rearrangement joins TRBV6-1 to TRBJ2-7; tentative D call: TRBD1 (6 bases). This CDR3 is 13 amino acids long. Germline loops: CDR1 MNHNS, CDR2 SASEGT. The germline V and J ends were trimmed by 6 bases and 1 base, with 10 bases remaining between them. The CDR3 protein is CASRNRDSYEQYF. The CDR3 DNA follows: TGTGCCAGCAGAAACAGGGATTCCTACGAGCAGTACTTC.

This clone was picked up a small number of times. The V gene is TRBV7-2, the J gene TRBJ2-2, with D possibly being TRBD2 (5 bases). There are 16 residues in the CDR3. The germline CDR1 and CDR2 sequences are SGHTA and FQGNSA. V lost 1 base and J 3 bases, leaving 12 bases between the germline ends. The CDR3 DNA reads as TGTGCCAGCAGCTTAGGAGCCGGACTCTACACCGGGGAGCTGTTTTTT. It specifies CASSLGAGLYTGELFF. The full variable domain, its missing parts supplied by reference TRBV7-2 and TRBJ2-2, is GAGVSQSPSNKVTEKGKDVELRCDPISGHTALYWYRQSLGQGLEFLIYFQGNSAPDKSGLPSDRFSAERTGGSVSTLTIQRTQQEDSAVYLCASSLGAGLYTGELFFGEGSRLTVL.